These 17 T cell receptor beta chains were sequenced from one sample in a study of T cell responses to AZD1222 COVID-19 vaccine. The data were produced by immunoSEQ multiplex PCR, yet TCRdb's version contains in-frame clones alone and is incomplete. This repertoire shows about 130,000 clones, roughly 85% found once; its top ten account for approximately 7%. The sample was peripheral blood, taken on day 0 of AZD1222 vaccination. The receptors were sampled from an adult in good health.

This chain uses TRBV5-1 with TRBJ1-5; tentative D call: TRBD1 (6 bases). The length of the CDR3 is 15 residues. The V end was cut by 2 bases, the J end by 7 bases, with 16 bases between. Germline V CDR1 and CDR2: SGHRS, YFSETQ. The CDR3 coding sequence is TGCGCCAGCAGCTTTTTGTCAGGGGAGGGCCAGCCCCAGCATTTT. This codes for CASSFLSGEGQPQHF.

The chain couples TRBV10-2 to TRBJ2-7; 9 bases match TRBD1. Germline values: CDR1 WSHSY, CDR2 SAAADI. This CDR3 has 16 amino acids. Trimming removed 3 bases from V and 1 base from J; junction bases left unmatched: 7. The CDR3 reads CASSDPGQGRSYEQYF. CDR3 nucleotides: TGCGCCAGCAGTGACCCGGGACAGGGAAGGTCCTACGAGCAGTACTTC.

The CDR3 spells CASSIQGATDTQYF. CDR3 DNA: TGCGCCAGCAGCATTCAAGGTGCCACAGATACGCAGTATTTT. The chain combines TRBV4-1 with TRBJ2-3; no firm D call. V was clipped by 5 bases and J by 2 bases, with 11 bases between them. The CDR3 sequence is 14 residues long. Germline-derived CDR1 and CDR2 are MGHRA and YSYEKL.

The J gene is TRBJ2-1, the V gene TRBV7-2; D is perhaps TRBD1 (6 bases). CDR1 SGHTA and CDR2 FQGNSA come from the germline V gene. The CDR3 contains 16 residues. V lost 5 bases and J 2 bases, leaving 16 bases between the germline ends. CDR3 sequence reads: CASSLGATGTYNEQFF. For the CDR3, the DNA is TGTGCCAGCAGCCTGGGGGCCACAGGGACCTACAATGAGCAGTTCTTC.

V and J are TRBV12-3 or TRBV12-4 and TRBJ2-7, with D perhaps TRBD2 (5 bases). The CDR3 has 12 amino acids. The V gene lost 8 bases and the J gene lost 4 bases, with 12 bases spanning the gap. CDR3 amino acids: CASSFTGYEQYF. CDR3 nucleotide sequence: TGTGCCAGCTCCTTTACGGGGTACGAGCAGTACTTC.

Here the CDR3 DNA reads TGTGCCAGTAGTACCCCCAACCTTAATGGCTACACCTTC. Its protein product is CASSTPNLNGYTF. The chain employs TRBV19 and TRBJ1-2; no reliable D call. Trimming stripped 4 bases from V and 6 bases from J, with 12 bases between. The germline gives CDR1 LNHDA, CDR2 SQIVND (reference sequence). This CDR3 spans 13 amino acids.

V is TRBV5-1 and J is TRBJ1-1, with D tentatively TRBD1 (5 bases). The CDR3 has 15 amino acids. Germline V lookup: CDR1 SGHRS, CDR2 YFSETQ. V was trimmed by 4 bases and J by 2 bases, leaving 15 bases between them. The CDR3 loop is CASSANTRGNTEAFF. CDR3 DNA sequence: TGCGCCAGCAGCGCCAACACCCGGGGCAACACTGAAGCTTTCTTT.

The rearrangement links TRBV7-3 to TRBJ1-1, with 8 bases fitting TRBD1. The V and J ends lost 5 bases and 5 bases, in that order; junction bases with no gene match: 10. The CDR3 consists of 15 residues. The V gene's germline CDR1 is SGHTA and CDR2 FQGTGA. Here the CDR3 reads CASSPSAGGLTEAFF. In nucleotides, the CDR3 is TGTGCCAGCAGCCCCTCGGCAGGGGGCTTGACTGAAGCTTTCTTT.

This clone was seen more than once but under ten times. This chain connects TRBV7-2 to TRBJ2-3; D remains ambiguous. The V gene's germline CDR1 is SGHTA and CDR2 FQGNSA. Trimming pared 5 bases from V and 0 bases from J, leaving 9 bases between. The CDR3 covers 14 residues. As DNA, the CDR3 is TGTGCCAGCAGCCCGGGCCACAGCACAGATACGCAGTATTTT. Translated, it gives CASSPGHSTDTQYF.

The chain joins TRBV7-9 to TRBJ2-7; D not resolved. The germline gives CDR1 SEHNR, CDR2 FQNEAQ (reference sequence). The CDR3 is made up of 13 amino acids. The V end was cut by 7 bases, the J end by 2 bases, with 12 bases between. In nucleotides, the CDR3 is TGTGCCAGCATCTCCGGCGGTACCTACGAGCAGTACTTC. Translation: CASISGGTYEQYF.

The chain is built from TRBV5-6 and TRBJ2-7; 10 positions match TRBD2. V was clipped by 3 bases and J by 6 bases; unmatched bases: 12. Germline CDR1 is SGHDT and CDR2 is YYEEEE. CDR3 size: 16 residues. CDR3 sequence (DNA): TGTGCCAGCAGCTCCCTTCAAGCGGGAGGGCCCAGCGAGCAGTACTTC. Translated: CASSSLQAGGPSEQYF.

V is TRBV10-3 and J is TRBJ1-2; a possible D gene is TRBD1 (5 bases). V was trimmed by 2 bases and J by 2 bases, leaving 6 bases between them. Germline-derived CDR1 and CDR2 are ENHRY and SYGVKD. The CDR3 extends over 13 amino acids. The CDR3 sequence: CAISEGTNYGYTF. CDR3 DNA: TGTGCCATCAGTGAGGGGACCAACTATGGCTACACCTTC.

The V and J genes are TRBV9 and TRBJ1-1, with D uncertain. CDR3 length equals 14 residues. The germline V gene has CDR1 SGDLS and CDR2 YYNGEE. V was pared by 0 bases and J by 1 base, with 7 bases between. CDR3 DNA sequence: TGTGCCAGCAGCGTAGCTCCGGGGAACACTGAAGCTTTCTTT. Amino acids: CASSVAPGNTEAFF.

This chain connects TRBV19 to TRBJ2-1; no definite D call. The CDR3 runs to 14 residues. The ends were cut back, 5 bases at V and 5 bases at J, with 13 bases in the middle. CDR1 is LNHDA and CDR2 is SQIVND in the germline V gene (reference sequence). The CDR3 DNA reads as TGTGCCAGTAGTCCGGGTCCTAAGAACAATGAGCAGTTCTTC. This sequence encodes CASSPGPKNNEQFF.

This chain joins TRBV18 and TRBJ2-5; weak D call: TRBD2 (5 bases). Trimming removed 6 bases from V and 2 bases from J, with 13 bases in between. CDR3 length: 14 amino acids. The germline CDR1 and CDR2 sequences are KGHSH and LQKENI. CDR3 in amino acids: CASSQGSSQETQYF. The CDR3 DNA sequence: TGTGCCAGCTCCCAAGGGAGCAGTCAAGAGACCCAGTACTTC.

V gene TRBV3-1 (or the pseudogene TRBV3-2) combines with J gene TRBJ2-7, with 11 bases fitting TRBD2. The CDR3 has 16 amino acids. Unmatched junction bases numbered 7, after V lost 2 bases and J lost 4 bases. Germline V lookup: CDR1 LGHDT, CDR2 YNNKEL (reference sequence). CDR3 sequence: CASSQTHTSGRYEQYF. CDR3 DNA: TGTGCCAGCAGCCAAACACACACTAGCGGGAGATACGAGCAGTACTTC.

The chain carries TRBV19 and TRBJ2-4; the D gene is possibly TRBD1 (5 bases). The length of the CDR3 is 17 residues. Between the trimmed V and J ends, which lost 3 bases and 3 bases, there was a span of 18 bases. Germline CDR1 is LNHDA and CDR2 is SQIVND (reference sequence). The CDR3 region is CASSIRDPGIDKNIQYF. DNA of the CDR3: TGTGCCAGTAGTATCAGGGATCCGGGCATTGACAAAAACATTCAGTACTTC.